These T cell receptor beta chains were read from a single sample in a study of siplizumab effects on memory and regulatory T cells. Data came from immunoSEQ multiplex PCR; TCRdb stores just in-frame clones and leaves some out. Counted here are around 100,000 clones, about 90% occurring once; the ten biggest clones make up 0.13% to 0.15%. Sample: CD4+ T cells sorted from blood. Receptors originate from a human donor in good health. CDR3s include the opening cysteine and the closing phenylalanine or tryptophan. The D gene is left open where the match is weak. For some rows the clone size is stated as once, few or many, or as a class when expanded; others skip it.

cdr3_nt,cdr3_aa,v_call,d_call,j_call,clone_size
TGCGCCAGCAGCCAGTTACAGGGGGCTAGCTATGGCTACACCTTC,CASSQLQGASYGYTF,TRBV4-1,TRBD1,TRBJ1-2,NA
TGTGCCAGGACCGAACCCAAAGCTTTCTTT,CARTEPKAFF,TRBV6-4,NA,TRBJ1-1,once
TGTGCCAGCAGTGCTGGAGGGCCTGAAGCTTTCTTT,CASSAGGPEAFF,TRBV2,NA,TRBJ1-1,NA
TGTGCCAGCAGTGAAGTGGACAGGGTGACTGGCTACACCTTC,CASSEVDRVTGYTF,TRBV6-1,TRBD1,TRBJ1-2,NA
TGTGCCAGCTCACCAGGCGGGGAAAATCAGCCCCAGCATTTT,CASSPGGENQPQHF,TRBV18,NA,TRBJ1-5,NA
TGTGCCAGCAGCCCGCTGGTGCAGAACAAAGAGACCCAGTACTTC,CASSPLVQNKETQYF,TRBV7-2,NA,TRBJ2-5,NA
TGCGCCAGCAGCCGGAAGGAGAGTATCGACAGCTACACTGAAGCTTTCTTT,CASSRKESIDSYTEAFF,TRBV4-1,NA,TRBJ1-1,NA
TGTGCCAGCAGCAGGACTGCAACTAATGAAAAACTGTTTTTT,CASSRTATNEKLFF,TRBV6-1,NA,TRBJ1-4,NA
TGTGCCAGCAGTAGGATATTCAATTCACCCCTCCACTTT,CASSRIFNSPLHF,TRBV28,NA,TRBJ1-6,NA
TGTGCCAGCAGTGAGCCCTGGGGGGTCTATGGCTACACCTTC,CASSEPWGVYGYTF,TRBV6-1,NA,TRBJ1-2,NA
TGTGCCAGCAGCTTGGGCGGTGATAGCGGGGGATACACAGATACGCAGTATTTT,CASSLGGDSGGYTDTQYF,TRBV5-4,TRBD2,TRBJ2-3,NA
TGTGCCAGCAGCCTCATATACGGGGGTACCTCCTACAATGAGCAGTTCTTC,CASSLIYGGTSYNEQFF,TRBV5-8,NA,TRBJ2-1,NA
TGTGCCAGCAGCTTCGGGTCCAATTACTATGGCTACACCTTC,CASSFGSNYYGYTF,TRBV5-5,NA,TRBJ1-2,NA
TGCGCCAGCAGCTTTGACAGGACCTATGGCTACACCTTC,CASSFDRTYGYTF,TRBV5-1,NA,TRBJ1-2,NA
TGTGCCAGCAGTTACTCGGACAAGAACTATGGCTACACCTTC,CASSYSDKNYGYTF,TRBV6-5,NA,TRBJ1-2,once
TGTGCCAGCAGCGCGACAGGGGTGAACACTGAAGCTTTCTTT,CASSATGVNTEAFF,TRBV7-9,TRBD1,TRBJ1-1,NA
TGTGCCAGCAGTTGGCGGACAGGGTCGGCCTACGAGCAGTACTTC,CASSWRTGSAYEQYF,TRBV6-1,TRBD1,TRBJ2-7,NA
TGCGCCAGCAGCGACGGTTCAGCAGGAGAGTACGAGCAGTACTTC,CASSDGSAGEYEQYF,TRBV10-1,NA,TRBJ2-7,NA
TGTGCCAGCAGCCTAGACCATAGCAATCAGCCCCAGCATTTT,CASSLDHSNQPQHF,TRBV7-2,NA,TRBJ1-5,NA
TGTGCTAGTGGTTTGAGGGACAGGGCCAATCAGCCCCAGCATTTT,CASGLRDRANQPQHF,TRBV12-5,TRBD1,TRBJ1-5,NA
TGCAGCGTTGATGATAGACAGGGGCGAACTGAAGCTTTCTTT,CSVDDRQGRTEAFF,TRBV29-1,TRBD1,TRBJ1-1,NA
TGTGCCAGCCGGACAGGTGATGGAAGTGGAGAGACCCAGTACTTC,CASRTGDGSGETQYF,TRBV19,TRBD1,TRBJ2-5,NA
TGTGCCAGCAGCCTACTACAGGGTGGTGGCTACACCTTC,CASSLLQGGGYTF,TRBV9,NA,TRBJ1-2,NA
TGCGCCAGCAGCTCCTCGGGTGGGGCGGAGACCCAGTACTTC,CASSSSGGAETQYF,TRBV5-1,NA,TRBJ2-5,NA
TGCGCCAGCAGCCAAGTAGCGGGCGACACAGATACGCAGTATTTT,CASSQVAGDTDTQYF,TRBV4-3,TRBD2,TRBJ2-3,NA
TGTGCCAGCAGCCAAGGACGGGGAATTAACTATGGCTACACCTTC,CASSQGRGINYGYTF,TRBV7-2,NA,TRBJ1-2,NA
TGTGCCAGCAGCTTTTCAGGGGGGAGTAATGAAAAACTGTTTTTT,CASSFSGGSNEKLFF,TRBV5-4,TRBD1,TRBJ1-4,NA
TGCGCCAGCAGCCAAGATACAGGGGCGGGTGAAGCTTTCTTT,CASSQDTGAGEAFF,TRBV5-1,TRBD1,TRBJ1-1,NA
TGCGCCAGCAGCCCTTCGTGGAATGAGCAGTTCTTC,CASSPSWNEQFF,TRBV5-1,NA,TRBJ2-1,once
TGTGCCTGGAGTGAGAGCTATGGCTACACCTTC,CAWSESYGYTF,TRBV30,NA,TRBJ1-2,few
TGTGCCAGCTCACCCGGACCGGAATCACCCCTCCACTTT,CASSPGPESPLHF,TRBV18,NA,TRBJ1-6,NA
TGTGCCAGTACGTCCCACAATCAGCCCCAGCATTTT,CASTSHNQPQHF,TRBV19,NA,TRBJ1-5,NA
TGTGCCAGCAGTTCATACTCAGGGGTTCCTGAAGCTTTCTTT,CASSSYSGVPEAFF,TRBV27,NA,TRBJ1-1,NA
TGCGCCAGCAGGGAAAAACTGTTTTTT,CASREKLFF,TRBV5-1,NA,TRBJ1-4,NA
TGTGCCAGCAGTTGGGGAGAGGGGGAAAAACTGTTTTTT,CASSWGEGEKLFF,TRBV10-3,NA,TRBJ1-4,NA
TGTGCCAGCAGCTTAATGGGGAACACTGAAGCTTTCTTT,CASSLMGNTEAFF,TRBV7-3,NA,TRBJ1-1,NA
TGTGCCAGCAGTTTGATTGGGAAGGCTAGCTCCTACAATGAGCAGTTCTTC,CASSLIGKASSYNEQFF,TRBV28,NA,TRBJ2-1,once
TGTGCCAGCAGCTCCTCTGGCGGGGTGTCCTACGAGCAGTACTTC,CASSSSGGVSYEQYF,TRBV7-2,NA,TRBJ2-7,NA
TGCGCCAGCAGCTTGCCTAGCGGGGCGTCCGGGGAGCTGTTTTTT,CASSLPSGASGELFF,TRBV5-1,TRBD2,TRBJ2-2,NA
TGTGCCAGCAGTTCTTTAGGTGGGGGCTACACCTTC,CASSSLGGGYTF,TRBV6-5,NA,TRBJ1-2,NA
TGCGCCAGCAGCGGGAGAACGGACTCTAAAGAGACCCAGTACTTC,CASSGRTDSKETQYF,TRBV5-1,NA,TRBJ2-5,NA
TGCGCCAGCAGCTTGGCGTTGGGGACAGGTCTCTATGGCTACACCTTC,CASSLALGTGLYGYTF,TRBV5-1,TRBD1,TRBJ1-2,NA
TGTGCCAGTAGTCCCGGGTATTACGATGGCTACACCTTC,CASSPGYYDGYTF,TRBV19,NA,TRBJ1-2,NA
TGTGCCAGCAGCCCGCCAGTAGGGTACGAGCAGTACTTC,CASSPPVGYEQYF,TRBV5-5,NA,TRBJ2-7,once
TGTGCCAGCAGCTTTAGTAGCGGTGATGAGCAGTTCTTC,CASSFSSGDEQFF,TRBV7-9,NA,TRBJ2-1,NA
TGTGCCAGCAGCGGGGGGCACCAAGGCAATCAGCCCCAGCATTTT,CASSGGHQGNQPQHF,TRBV7-9,NA,TRBJ1-5,NA
TGTGCCAGCAGCGCAGGACAGGGAGGTCCAGATACGCAGTATTTT,CASSAGQGGPDTQYF,TRBV7-2,TRBD1,TRBJ2-3,NA
TGTGCCAGCAGTGAAAATGGGAACTCCTACGAGCAGTACTTC,CASSENGNSYEQYF,TRBV2,NA,TRBJ2-7,NA
TGTGCCAGCAGCGTAGCTGTAGTTCCCAATGAGCAGTTCTTC,CASSVAVVPNEQFF,TRBV9,NA,TRBJ2-1,NA
TGCGCCAGTCGCCTGACTAGAGGAGAGACCCAGTACTTC,CASRLTRGETQYF,TRBV4-1,NA,TRBJ2-5,NA
TGTGCCAGCAGCATCAATGAGCAGTTCTTC,CASSINEQFF,TRBV7-9,NA,TRBJ2-1,NA
TGTGCCAGTAGTATAGATAGAGGTTCTAGCACAGATACGCAGTATTTT,CASSIDRGSSTDTQYF,TRBV19,NA,TRBJ2-3,NA
TGTGCCAGCAGCCCGACTAGCGGGGGGAAAAGAGATACGCAGTATTTT,CASSPTSGGKRDTQYF,TRBV28,TRBD2,TRBJ2-3,NA
TGCGCCAGCGGCCTCCAGGTCCTCATGGGGACCGGGGAGCTGTTTTTT,CASGLQVLMGTGELFF,TRBV5-1,NA,TRBJ2-2,NA
TGTGCCAGCAGCTTCACTAGCGGGGGCACAGATACGCAGTATTTT,CASSFTSGGTDTQYF,TRBV11-1,TRBD2,TRBJ2-3,NA
TGTGCCAGCTCTCCTCTAGCGGGGGGTGCGGGGGAGACCCAGTACTTC,CASSPLAGGAGETQYF,TRBV2,TRBD2,TRBJ2-5,NA
TGTGCCAGCAGTTACTTAACAGGGTCTGGCTACACCTTC,CASSYLTGSGYTF,TRBV6-5,NA,TRBJ1-2,NA